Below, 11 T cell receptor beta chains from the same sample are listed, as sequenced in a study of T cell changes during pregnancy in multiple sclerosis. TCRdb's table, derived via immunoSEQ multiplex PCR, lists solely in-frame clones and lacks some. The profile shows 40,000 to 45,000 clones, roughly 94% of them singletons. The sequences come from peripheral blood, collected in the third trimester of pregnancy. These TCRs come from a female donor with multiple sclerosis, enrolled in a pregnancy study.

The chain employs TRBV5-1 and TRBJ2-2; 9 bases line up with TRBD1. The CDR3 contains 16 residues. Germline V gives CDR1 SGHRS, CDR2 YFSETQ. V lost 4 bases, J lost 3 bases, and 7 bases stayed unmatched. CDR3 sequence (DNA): TGCGCCAGCAGCCCAGAACAGGGGGCGTACACCGGGGAGCTGTTTTTT. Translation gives CASSPEQGAYTGELFF.

CDR3 nucleotide sequence: TGTGCCAGCAAAAACAGCGGGAGCTACGAGCAGTACTTC. Translating gives CASKNSGSYEQYF. The rearrangement links TRBV2 to TRBJ2-7; 8 bases fit TRBD2. Per the germline V gene, CDR1 is SNHLY and CDR2 is FYNNEI. Unmatched junction bases numbered 5, after V lost 7 bases and J lost 3 bases. The CDR3 is 13 residues long.

The CDR3 loop is CASQPSGSSYEQYF. The DNA for the CDR3 is TGTGCCAGCCAGCCAAGCGGGAGCTCCTACGAGCAGTACTTC. V usage is TRBV28 and J usage is TRBJ2-7; TRBD2 matches at 8 bases. V was clipped by 8 bases and J by 0 bases; unmatched bases: 6. From germline, CDR1 is MDHEN and CDR2 SYDVKM. CDR3 length: 14 amino acids.

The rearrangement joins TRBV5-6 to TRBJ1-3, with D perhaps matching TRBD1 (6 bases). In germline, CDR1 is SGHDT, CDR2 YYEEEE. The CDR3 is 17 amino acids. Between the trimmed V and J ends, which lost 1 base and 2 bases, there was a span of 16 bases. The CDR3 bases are TGTGCCAGCAGCTTGCCCGGCGGGCGACAGGCTGGAAACACCATATATTTT. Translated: CASSLPGGRQAGNTIYF.

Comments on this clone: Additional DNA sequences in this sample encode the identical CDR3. The CDR3 DNA sequence: TGTGCCAGCTCACCCTTCAGGGATACCGGGGAGCTGTTTTTT. Translation: CASSPFRDTGELFF. The V and J genes are TRBV18 and TRBJ2-2, with D possibly TRBD1 on 5 matching bases. The V and J ends lost 3 bases and 5 bases respectively, with 10 bases between them. The CDR3 is 14 amino acids. Germline V gives CDR1 KGHSH, CDR2 LQKENI.

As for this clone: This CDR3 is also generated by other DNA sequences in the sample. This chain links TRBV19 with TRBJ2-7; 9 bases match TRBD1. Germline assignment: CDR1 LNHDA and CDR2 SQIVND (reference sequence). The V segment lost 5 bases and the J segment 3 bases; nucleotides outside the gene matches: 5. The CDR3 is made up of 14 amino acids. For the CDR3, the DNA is TGTGCCAGTAGTCCTTGGGGACAGGGCTACGAGCAGTACTTC. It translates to CASSPWGQGYEQYF.

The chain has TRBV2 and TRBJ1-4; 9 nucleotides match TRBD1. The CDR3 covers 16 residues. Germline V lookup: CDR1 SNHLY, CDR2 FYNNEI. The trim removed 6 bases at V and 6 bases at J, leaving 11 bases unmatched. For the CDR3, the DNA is TGTGCCAGCAGAGCTACCCGGGACAGGGTTTATGAAAAACTGTTTTTT. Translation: CASRATRDRVYEKLFF.

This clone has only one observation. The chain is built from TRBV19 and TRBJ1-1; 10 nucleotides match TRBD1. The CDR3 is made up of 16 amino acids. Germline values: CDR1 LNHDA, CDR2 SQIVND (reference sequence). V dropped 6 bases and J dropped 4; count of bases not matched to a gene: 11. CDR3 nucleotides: TGTGCCAGTAGCCTTTTACCGGGACAGGGGATCACTGAAGCTTTCTTT. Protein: CASSLLPGQGITEAFF.

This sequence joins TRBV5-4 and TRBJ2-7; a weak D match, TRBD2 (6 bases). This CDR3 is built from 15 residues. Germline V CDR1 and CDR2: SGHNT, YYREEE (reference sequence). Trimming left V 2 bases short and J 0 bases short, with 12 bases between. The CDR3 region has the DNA TGTGCCAGCAGCTTTCCGGGAGTGAGCTCCTACGAGCAGTACTTC. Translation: CASSFPGVSSYEQYF.

The CDR3 coding sequence is TGTGCCAGCAGCCCAAGACTAGCGGGACGCCAAGAGACCCAGTACTTC. Protein: CASSPRLAGRQETQYF. The chain is built from TRBV7-6 and TRBJ2-5; 11 nucleotides agree with TRBD2. This CDR3 has 16 residues. Germline V gives CDR1 SGHVS, CDR2 FNYEAQ. V was pared by 5 bases and J by 1 base, with 6 bases of the junction left unmatched. The variable domain in full, completed from reference TRBV7-6 and TRBJ2-5, reads GAGVSQSPRYKVTKRGQDVALRCDPISGHVSLYWYRQALGQGPEFLTYFNYEAQQDKSGLPNDRFSAERPEGSISTLTIQRTEQRDSAMYRCASSPRLAGRQETQYFGPGTRLLVL.

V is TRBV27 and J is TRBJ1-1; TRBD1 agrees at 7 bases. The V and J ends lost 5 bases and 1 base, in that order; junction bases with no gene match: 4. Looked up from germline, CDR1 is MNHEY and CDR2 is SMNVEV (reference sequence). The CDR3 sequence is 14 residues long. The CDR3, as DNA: TGTGCCAGCAGTACGGGACAGCAGAACACTGAAGCTTTCTTT. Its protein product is CASSTGQQNTEAFF.